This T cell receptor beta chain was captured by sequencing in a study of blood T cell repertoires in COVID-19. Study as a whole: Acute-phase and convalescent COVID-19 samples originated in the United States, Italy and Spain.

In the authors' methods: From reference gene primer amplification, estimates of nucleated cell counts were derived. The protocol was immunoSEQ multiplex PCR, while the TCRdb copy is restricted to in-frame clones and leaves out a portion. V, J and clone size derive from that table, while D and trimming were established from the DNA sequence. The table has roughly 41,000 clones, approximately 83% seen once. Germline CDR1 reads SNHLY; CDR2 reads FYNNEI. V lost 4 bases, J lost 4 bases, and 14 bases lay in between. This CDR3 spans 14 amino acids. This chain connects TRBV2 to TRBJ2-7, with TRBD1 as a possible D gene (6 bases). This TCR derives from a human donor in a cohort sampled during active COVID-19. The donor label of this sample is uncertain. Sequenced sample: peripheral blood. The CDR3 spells CASSGFEGTYEQYF. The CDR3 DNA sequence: TGTGCCAGCAGTGGGTTCGAGGGGACATACGAGCAGTACTTC.